The 9 T cell receptor beta chains given below trace back to one sample, sequenced in a study of blood T cell repertoires in COVID-19. Generated by immunoSEQ multiplex PCR, the TCRdb table keeps only in-frame clones and is missing some. The sample lists a few hundred thousand clones, approximately 90% occurring once. The specimen sequenced was PBMCs or T cells enriched from blood (not recorded which). Receptors were obtained from a man aged 18 to 30 who had recovered from COVID-19.

The rearrangement joins TRBV4-1 to TRBJ1-5; D is undetermined. CDR1 and CDR2 from the germline V gene are MGHRA and YSYEKL. V shed 0 bases and J shed 6 bases, with 12 bases lying between them. The CDR3 sequence is 15 residues long. Written as DNA, the CDR3 is TGCGCCAGCAGCCAAGATCCGACGCCAGGTCAGCCCCAGCATTTT. It codes for CASSQDPTPGQPQHF.

The rearrangement links TRBV6-5 to TRBJ1-5; 7 bases map to TRBD1. The CDR3 has 15 amino acids. CDR1 and CDR2 from the germline V gene are MNHEY and SVGAGI. V dropped 6 bases and J dropped 6; count of bases not matched to a gene: 11. In nucleotides, the CDR3 is TGTGCCAGCAGCTTGACTCCGGGACAGAGTCAGCCCCAGCATTTT. Amino acids: CASSLTPGQSQPQHF.

This clone appeared a few times. The chain combines TRBV6-5 with TRBJ2-7, with 7 bases aligning to TRBD1. The CDR3 loop spans 13 amino acids. V lost 7 bases to trimming and J lost 7 bases; unmatched junction nucleotides: 10. Per germline, CDR1 MNHEY and CDR2 SVGAGI. The chain's CDR3 is CASNQGVRGEQYF. CDR3 in DNA: TGTGCCAGCAATCAGGGGGTCCGGGGAGAGCAGTACTTC.

V is TRBV19 and J is TRBJ1-1, with TRBD1 as a possible D gene (5 bases). V lost 3 bases, J lost 4 bases, and 18 bases lay in between. The CDR3 runs 16 residues. Germline V gene sequence: CDR1 LNHDA, CDR2 SQIVND (reference sequence). This chain's CDR3 is CASSIVPGSVSTEAFF. The DNA of the CDR3 is TGTGCCAGTAGTATCGTGCCAGGGTCGGTGAGCACTGAAGCTTTCTTT. Looking up the rest from reference TRBV19 and TRBJ1-1 gives the full variable domain: DGGITQSPKYLFRKEGQNVTLSCEQNLNHDAMYWYRQDPGQGLRLIYYSQIVNDFQKGDIAEGYSVSREKKESFPLTVTSAQKNPTAFYLCASSIVPGSVSTEAFFGQGTRLTVV.

The rearrangement links TRBV18 to TRBJ1-5; perhaps TRBD1 as D (6 bases). Trimming left V 0 bases short and J 5 bases short, with 23 bases between. Germline V gene lookup returns CDR1 KGHSH and CDR2 LQKENI. CDR3 length equals 19 residues. The CDR3 here is CASSPPNTLVTGRYQPQHF. The CDR3 region has the DNA TGTGCCAGCTCACCACCGAACACTCTGGTAACAGGGCGGTATCAGCCCCAGCATTTT.

In its sample, this clone was seen once. The rearrangement links TRBV28 to TRBJ1-1, with 10 bases identical to TRBD1. V lost 6 bases, J lost 5 bases, and 6 bases stayed unmatched. CDR1 is MDHEN, CDR2 SYDVKM, per germline. The CDR3 consists of 14 residues. The CDR3 DNA sequence: TGTGCCAGCAGATTGACAGGGGGCGGGACTGAAGCTTTCTTT. Protein sequence: CASRLTGGGTEAFF.

The chain employs TRBV28 and TRBJ2-3; D is uncertain. With 2 bases removed from V and 5 bases from J, the gap between germline ends came to 11 bases. There are 14 residues in the CDR3. From germline, CDR1 is MDHEN and CDR2 SYDVKM. The CDR3 sequence: CASSLGGLGDTQYF. DNA of the CDR3: TGTGCCAGCAGTTTAGGCGGCCTGGGAGATACGCAGTATTTT.

This clone was observed a handful of times. The chain has TRBV6-1 and TRBJ2-7; a weak D match, TRBD1 (6 bases). Trimming took off 3 bases at V and 2 bases at J, with 26 bases between the two ends. CDR3 length: 19 amino acids. CDR1 and CDR2 from the germline V gene are MNHNS and SASEGT. CDR3 amino acids: CASSDRLHQYQGSPYEQYF. The CDR3 nucleotides are TGTGCCAGCAGTGATCGGCTCCATCAATATCAGGGGTCCCCCTACGAGCAGTACTTC.

This chain uses TRBV28 with TRBJ2-1; D is perhaps TRBD2 (7 bases). V dropped 4 bases and J dropped 0 bases, with 13 bases sitting between them. The germline V gene encodes CDR1 MDHEN and CDR2 SYDVKM. There are 16 residues in the CDR3. The CDR3 bases are TGTGCCAGCAGTTCCTGGGGGGGCCCCTCCTACAATGAGCAGTTCTTC. This translates into CASSSWGGPSYNEQFF. Full variable domain (missing parts from reference TRBV28 and TRBJ2-1): DVKVTQSSRYLVKRTGEKVFLECVQDMDHENMFWYRQDPGLGLRLIYFSYDVKMKEKGDIPEGYSVSREKKERFSLILESASTNQTSMYLCASSSWGGPSYNEQFFGPGTRLTVL.